The T cell receptor (beta chain) described here comes from a study of regulatory T cells in long-lasting Graves disease. Study outcomes and limitations: Persistent patients shared more public clonotypes (2,741) than new patients (roughly 1,000). Blood alone, not thyroid tissue, was studied. Sample size, which was small, may have reduced accuracy.

Construction of the TCR beta libraries employed iRepertoire HTBI primers in conjunction with Arm-PCR of CDR3 regions. TCRdb ran MiXCR on the multiplex PCR reads and lists one entry per CDR3 protein. The sample consists of approximately 400,000 distinct CDR3 sequences, about 14% of them appearing once. The time point denotes: newly diagnosed GD, antithyroid drugs for less than 3 months. From RNA extracted from PBMCs, the TCR library was made. EDTA tubes held about 9.7 milliliters of peripheral blood from each patient. This clonotype has a handful of counts. What it binds is not known. Germline V lookup: CDR1 SGHRS, CDR2 YFSETQ. The CDR3 has 14 residues. Unmatched junction bases numbered 5, after V lost 4 bases and J lost 2 bases.

The specimen comprised peripheral blood mononuclear cells (PBMCs), sampled at new diagnosis, from a patient treated with antithyroid drugs. The TCR comes from a female donor with Graves disease. The chain recombines TRBV5-1 with TRBJ1-2; 7 nucleotides match TRBD1. The CDR3: CASSPDRNNYGYTF. Here the CDR3 DNA reads TGCGCCAGCAGCCCGGACAGGAACAACTATGGCTACACCTTC.